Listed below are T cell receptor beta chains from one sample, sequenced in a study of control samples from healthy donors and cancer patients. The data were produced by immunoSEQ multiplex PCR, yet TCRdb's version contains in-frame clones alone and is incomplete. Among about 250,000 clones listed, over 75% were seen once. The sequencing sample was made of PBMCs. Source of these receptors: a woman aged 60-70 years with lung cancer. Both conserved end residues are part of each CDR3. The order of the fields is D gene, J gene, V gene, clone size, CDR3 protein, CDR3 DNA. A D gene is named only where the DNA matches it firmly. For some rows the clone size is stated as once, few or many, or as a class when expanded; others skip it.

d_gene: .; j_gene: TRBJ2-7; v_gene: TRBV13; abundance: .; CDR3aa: CASSLGLRVVGSYEQYF; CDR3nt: TGTGCCAGCAGCTTAGGCCTAAGAGTAGTGGGCTCCTACGAGCAGTACTTC
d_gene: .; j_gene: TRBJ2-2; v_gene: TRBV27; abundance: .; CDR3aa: CASKRQAMNTGELFF; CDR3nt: TGTGCCAGCAAGCGGCAGGCGATGAACACCGGGGAGCTGTTTTTT
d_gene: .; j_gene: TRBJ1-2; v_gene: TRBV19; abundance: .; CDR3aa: CASSIDLAGPRMGYTF; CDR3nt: TGTGCCAGTAGTATAGACCTAGCGGGGCCCAGAATGGGCTACACCTTC
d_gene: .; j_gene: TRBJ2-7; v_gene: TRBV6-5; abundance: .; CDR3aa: CASSYSFTGPSEQYF; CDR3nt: TGTGCCAGCAGTTACTCGTTTACAGGACCTAGCGAGCAGTACTTC
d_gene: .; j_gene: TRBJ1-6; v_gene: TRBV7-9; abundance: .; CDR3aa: CASRTGQINSPLHF; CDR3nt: TGTGCCAGCAGGACTGGACAGATTAATTCACCCCTCCACTTT
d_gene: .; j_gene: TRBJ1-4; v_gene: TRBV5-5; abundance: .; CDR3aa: CASTRGGDKLFF; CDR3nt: TGTGCCAGCACCCGAGGGGGGGATAAACTGTTTTTT
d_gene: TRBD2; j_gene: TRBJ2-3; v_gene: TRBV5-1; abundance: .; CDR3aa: CASSSLTSGGLDTQYF; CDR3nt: TGCGCCAGCAGCTCCTTGACTAGCGGGGGACTAGATACGCAGTATTTT
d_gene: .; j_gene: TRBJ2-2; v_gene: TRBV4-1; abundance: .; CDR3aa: CASSPRGADRVITNTGELFF; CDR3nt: TGCGCCAGCAGCCCGAGGGGCGCGGACAGAGTCATAACGAACACCGGGGAGCTGTTTTTT
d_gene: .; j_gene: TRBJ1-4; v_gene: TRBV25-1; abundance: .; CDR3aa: CASSDHQGLNEKLFF; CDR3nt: TGTGCCAGCAGTGACCACCAGGGATTAAATGAAAAACTGTTTTTT
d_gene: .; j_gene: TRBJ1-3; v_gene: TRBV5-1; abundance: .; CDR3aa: CASSLGAEKNTIYF; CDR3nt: TGCGCCAGCAGCTTGGGAGCAGAGAAAAACACCATATATTTT
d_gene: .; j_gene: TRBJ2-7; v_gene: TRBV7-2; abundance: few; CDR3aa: CASSLRDNSYEQYF; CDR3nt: TGTGCCAGCAGCTTGCGAGACAACTCCTACGAGCAGTACTTC
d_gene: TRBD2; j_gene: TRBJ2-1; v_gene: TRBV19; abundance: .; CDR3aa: CASTTRRGAPYNEQFF; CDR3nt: TGTGCCAGTACTACAAGGCGGGGGGCACCCTACAATGAGCAGTTCTTC
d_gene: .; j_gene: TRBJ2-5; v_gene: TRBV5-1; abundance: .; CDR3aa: CASSLVGGQETQYF; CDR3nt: TGCGCCAGCAGCTTGGTAGGGGGACAAGAGACCCAGTACTTC
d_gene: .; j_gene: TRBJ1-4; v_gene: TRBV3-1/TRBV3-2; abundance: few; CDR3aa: CASSQAGGMREKLFF; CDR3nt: TGTGCCAGCAGCCAAGCGGGGGGGATGAGGGAAAAACTGTTTTTT
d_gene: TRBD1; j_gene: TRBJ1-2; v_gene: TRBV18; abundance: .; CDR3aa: CASSPDRVEGYTF; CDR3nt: TGTGCCAGCTCCCCGGACAGGGTTGAGGGCTACACCTTC
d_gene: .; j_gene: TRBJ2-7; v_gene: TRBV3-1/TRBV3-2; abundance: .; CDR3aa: CASSPSGITYEQYF; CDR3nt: TGTGCCAGCAGCCCCTCGGGAATCACCTACGAGCAGTACTTC
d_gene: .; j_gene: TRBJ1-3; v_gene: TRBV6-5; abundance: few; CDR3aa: CASSRQFSSGNTIYF; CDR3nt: TGTGCCAGCAGTCGACAGTTCAGCTCTGGAAACACCATATATTTT